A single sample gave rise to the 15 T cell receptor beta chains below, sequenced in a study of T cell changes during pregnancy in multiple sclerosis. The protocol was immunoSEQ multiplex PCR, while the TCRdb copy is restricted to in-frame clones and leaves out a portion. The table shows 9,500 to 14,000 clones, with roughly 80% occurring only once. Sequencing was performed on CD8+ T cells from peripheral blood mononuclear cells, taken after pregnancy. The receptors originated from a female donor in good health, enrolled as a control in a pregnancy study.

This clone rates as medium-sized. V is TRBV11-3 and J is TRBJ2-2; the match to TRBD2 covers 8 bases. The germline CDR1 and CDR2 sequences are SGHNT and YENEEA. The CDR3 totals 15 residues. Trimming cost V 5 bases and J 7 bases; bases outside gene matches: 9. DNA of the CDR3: TGTGCCAGCAGCCACCACCTAGCGGGCGTCGGGGAGCTGTTTTTT. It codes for CASSHHLAGVGELFF.

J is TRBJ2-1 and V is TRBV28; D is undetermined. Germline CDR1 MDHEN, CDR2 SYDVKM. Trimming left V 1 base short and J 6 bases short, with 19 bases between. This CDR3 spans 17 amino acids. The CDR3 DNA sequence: TGTGCCAGCAGTTTATACCCCTCTGGGCAGCTTTCCAATGAGCAGTTCTTC. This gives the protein CASSLYPSGQLSNEQFF.

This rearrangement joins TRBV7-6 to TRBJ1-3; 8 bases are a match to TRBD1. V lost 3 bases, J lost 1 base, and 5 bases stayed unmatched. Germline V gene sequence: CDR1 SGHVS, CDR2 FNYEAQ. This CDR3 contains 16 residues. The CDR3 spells CASSFGQGDSGNTIYF. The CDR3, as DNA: TGTGCCAGCAGCTTTGGACAGGGCGATTCTGGAAACACCATATATTTT.

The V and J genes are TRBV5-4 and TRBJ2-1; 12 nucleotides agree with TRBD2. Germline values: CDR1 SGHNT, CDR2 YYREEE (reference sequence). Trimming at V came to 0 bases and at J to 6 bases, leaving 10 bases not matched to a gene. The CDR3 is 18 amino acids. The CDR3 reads CASSLVGTSGPKANEQFF. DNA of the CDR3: TGTGCCAGCAGCTTGGTTGGGACTAGCGGGCCTAAGGCCAATGAGCAGTTCTTC. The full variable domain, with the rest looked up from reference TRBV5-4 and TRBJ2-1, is ETGVTQSPTHLIKTRGQQVTLRCSSQSGHNTVSWYQQALGQGPQFIFQYYREEENGRGNFPPRFSGLQFPNYSSELNVNALELDDSALYLCASSLVGTSGPKANEQFFGPGTRLTVL.

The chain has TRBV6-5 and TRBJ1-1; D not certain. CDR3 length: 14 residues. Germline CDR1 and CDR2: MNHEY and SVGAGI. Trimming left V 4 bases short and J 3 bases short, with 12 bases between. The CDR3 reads CASSFHRRDTEAFF. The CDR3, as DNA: TGTGCCAGCAGTTTCCATCGGAGGGACACTGAAGCTTTCTTT.

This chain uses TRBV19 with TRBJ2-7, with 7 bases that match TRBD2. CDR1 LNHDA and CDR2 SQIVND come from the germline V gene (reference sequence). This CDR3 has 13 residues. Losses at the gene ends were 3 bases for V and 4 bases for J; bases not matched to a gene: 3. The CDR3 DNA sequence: TGTGCCAGTAGTATTACTAGCGCTTACGAGCAGTACTTC. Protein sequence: CASSITSAYEQYF.

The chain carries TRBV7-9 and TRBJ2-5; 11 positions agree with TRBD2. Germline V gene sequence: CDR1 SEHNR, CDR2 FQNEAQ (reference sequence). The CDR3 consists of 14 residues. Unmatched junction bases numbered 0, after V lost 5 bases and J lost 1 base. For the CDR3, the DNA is TGTGCCAGCAGCGGGACTAGCGGCCAAGAGACCCAGTACTTC. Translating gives CASSGTSGQETQYF.

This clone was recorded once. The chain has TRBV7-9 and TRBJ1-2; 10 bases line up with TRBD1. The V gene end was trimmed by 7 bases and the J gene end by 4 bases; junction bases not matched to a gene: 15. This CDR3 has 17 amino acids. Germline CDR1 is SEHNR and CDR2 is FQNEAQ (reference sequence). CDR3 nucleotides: TGTGCCAGCACCCAGTCACCCGGGACAGGGGCCCTCTATGGCTACACCTTC. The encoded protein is CASTQSPGTGALYGYTF.

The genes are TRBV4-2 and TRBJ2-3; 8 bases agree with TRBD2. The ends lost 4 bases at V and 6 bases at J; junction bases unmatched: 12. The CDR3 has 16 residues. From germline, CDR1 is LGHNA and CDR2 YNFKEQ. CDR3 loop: CASSRNLLAARDTQYF. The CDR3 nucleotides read TGTGCCAGCAGCCGGAACCTACTAGCGGCCCGTGATACGCAGTATTTT.

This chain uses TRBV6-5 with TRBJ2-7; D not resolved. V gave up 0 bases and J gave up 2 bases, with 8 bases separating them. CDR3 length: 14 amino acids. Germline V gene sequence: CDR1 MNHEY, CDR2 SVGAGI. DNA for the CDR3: TGTGCCAGCAGTTACTCGAGCACCGCCTACGAGCAGTACTTC. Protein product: CASSYSSTAYEQYF.

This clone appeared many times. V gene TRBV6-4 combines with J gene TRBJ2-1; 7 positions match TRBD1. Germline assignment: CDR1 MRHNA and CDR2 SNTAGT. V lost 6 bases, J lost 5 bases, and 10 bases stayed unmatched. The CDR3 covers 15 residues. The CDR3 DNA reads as TGTGCCAGCAGCCCTGAGGGGGCAGGTCACAATGAGCAGTTCTTC. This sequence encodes CASSPEGAGHNEQFF.

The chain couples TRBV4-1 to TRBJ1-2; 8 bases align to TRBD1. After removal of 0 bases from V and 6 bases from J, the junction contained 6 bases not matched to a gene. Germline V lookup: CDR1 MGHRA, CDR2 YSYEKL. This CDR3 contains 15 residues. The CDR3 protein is CASSQEGRGHDGYTF. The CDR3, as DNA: TGCGCCAGCAGCCAAGAGGGCAGGGGGCATGATGGCTACACCTTC.

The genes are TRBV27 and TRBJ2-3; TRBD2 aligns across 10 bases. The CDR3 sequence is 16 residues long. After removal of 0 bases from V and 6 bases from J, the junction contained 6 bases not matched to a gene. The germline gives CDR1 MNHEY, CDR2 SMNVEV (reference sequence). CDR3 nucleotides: TGTGCCAGCAGTTTATCGCCTAGCGGGAGTGTCGATACGCAGTATTTT. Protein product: CASSLSPSGSVDTQYF.

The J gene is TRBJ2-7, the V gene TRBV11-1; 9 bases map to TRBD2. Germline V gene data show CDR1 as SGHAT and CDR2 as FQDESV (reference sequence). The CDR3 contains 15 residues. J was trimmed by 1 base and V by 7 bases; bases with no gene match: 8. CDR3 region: CASTPASGTSYEQYF. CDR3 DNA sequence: TGTGCCAGCACCCCGGCTAGCGGGACGTCCTACGAGCAGTACTTC. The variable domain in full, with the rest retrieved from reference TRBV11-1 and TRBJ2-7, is EAEVAQSPRYKITEKSQAVAFWCDPISGHATLYWYRQILGQGPELLVQFQDESVVDDSQLPKDRFSAERLKGVDSTLKIQPAELGDSAMYLCASTPASGTSYEQYFGPGTRLTVT.

CDR3 loop: CASSPAHGSEDRGRGYRYGYTF. The CDR3 nucleotides are TGTGCCAGCTCACCGGCTCACGGGTCAGAGGACAGGGGGCGCGGGTATAGGTATGGCTACACCTTC. V is TRBV18 and J is TRBJ1-2, with TRBD1 matching over 11 bases. Per the germline V gene, CDR1 is KGHSH and CDR2 is LQKENI. J was trimmed by 5 bases and V by 3 bases; bases with no gene match: 26. The CDR3 length is 22 residues.